This T cell receptor (beta chain) came from a study of neurological immune-mediated disorders. As for time point: longitudinal time-point 3. Unsorted libraries were generated from 2 million PBMCs held at -80 degrees C. To note about this clonotype: Given a much more abundant clone one base away, this may be a read error.

This CDR3 has 12 amino acids. V lost 5 bases to trimming and J lost 9 bases, with 10 bases between them. The team produced cDNA through 5'RACE using 10-nucleotide random UMIs. A single run covered 15-18 subjects with over 190 million TCR-beta sequences. TCRdb independently ran MiXCR on the 5' RACE reads; one entry per CDR3 protein. This table has around 97,000 distinct CDR3 sequences, 9.5% to 14% appearing once. The chain uses TRBV12-3 or TRBV12-4 and TRBJ2-2, with D perhaps matching TRBD2 (6 bases). Sample: PBMCs. The receptor was isolated from a female donor with HTLV-1-associated myelopathy (HAM/TSP). The CDR3 reads CASSRGTWELFF. CDR3 DNA sequence: TGTGCCAGCAGTCGGGGGACCTGGGAGCTGTTTTTT.